This is a list of T cell receptor beta chains from one sample in a study of blood T cell repertoires in COVID-19. Only in-frame clones appear in the TCRdb table, and some are missing; sequencing was by immunoSEQ multiplex PCR. The profile covers a few hundred thousand clones, with approximately 85% appearing a single time and under 2.5% taken by the ten largest. The sequenced sample was PBMCs or T cells enriched from blood (not recorded which). The receptor source for this set is a man aged 25-40 years who had recovered from COVID-19. CDR3s include the opening cysteine and the closing phenylalanine or tryptophan. The D gene is left open where the match is weak. Rows give clone size only sometimes, using once, few, many, or a class for an expanded clone.

j_call,v_call,clone_size,d_call,cdr3_nt,cdr3_aa
TRBJ1-6,TRBV29-1,NA,TRBD1,TGCAGCATCAGGACAGGGAGTAGGTCACCCCTCCACTTT,CSIRTGSRSPLHF
TRBJ2-2,TRBV3-1/TRBV3-2,NA,TRBD2,TGTGCCAGCAGCCAAGCCCTCCCCCTGGCTAGCGGCGCGAACACCGGGGAGCTGTTTTTT,CASSQALPLASGANTGELFF
TRBJ1-1,TRBV5-1,NA,NA,TGCGCCAGCAGCTTGGGAGGGATGGTAAAGAACACTGAAGCTTTCTTT,CASSLGGMVKNTEAFF
TRBJ2-5,TRBV19,NA,NA,TGTGCCAGTAGTATCCGACAGGGAGGTGAGACCCAGTACTTC,CASSIRQGGETQYF
TRBJ1-1,TRBV7-9,NA,NA,TGTGCCAGCAGCTTAGACATGAACACTGAAGCTTTCTTT,CASSLDMNTEAFF
TRBJ1-1,TRBV4-1,once,NA,TGCGCCAGCAGCCAAGATCGGCAGCTAGACACTGAAGCTTTCTTT,CASSQDRQLDTEAFF
TRBJ2-1,TRBV10-3,NA,NA,TGTGCCATCAGTGTAGCGGATCTCTCCTACAATGAGCAGTTCTTC,CAISVADLSYNEQFF
TRBJ1-2,TRBV6-2/TRBV6-3,few,TRBD1,TGTGCCAGCAGTTACCGGGACAGGGGGTATGGCTACACCTTC,CASSYRDRGYGYTF
TRBJ1-2,TRBV5-1,once,TRBD1,TGCGCCAGCAGACCGGACAGGGGGGGTAACTATGGCTACACCTTC,CASRPDRGGNYGYTF
TRBJ1-2,TRBV18,NA,TRBD1,TGTGCCAGCTCACCCCAGGGACAGGGATTTAACTATGGCTACACCTTC,CASSPQGQGFNYGYTF
TRBJ1-1,TRBV29-1,NA,NA,TGCAGCGTTCGACGGGGGGGAGAAACTGAAGCTTTCTTT,CSVRRGGETEAFF
TRBJ1-2,TRBV11-2,NA,TRBD1,TGTGCCAGCAGCAAAACCGGGACAGGGATAGGCTACACCTTC,CASSKTGTGIGYTF
TRBJ1-2,TRBV6-5,NA,NA,TGTGCCAGCAGATTTGACAGAAACTATGGCTACACCTTC,CASRFDRNYGYTF
TRBJ1-1,TRBV12-3/TRBV12-4,NA,NA,TGTGCCAGCAGTTTAGTTCGTGGTGGGAGAGCTTTCTTT,CASSLVRGGRAFF
TRBJ1-1,TRBV7-3,NA,NA,TGTGCCAGCAGCCCTGGAGGGAACACTGAAGCTTTCTTT,CASSPGGNTEAFF
TRBJ2-1,TRBV3-1/TRBV3-2,NA,TRBD1,TGTGCCAGCAGCCAAACGGGACAGGGCTCCTACAATGAGCAGTTCTTC,CASSQTGQGSYNEQFF
TRBJ2-1,TRBV25-1,few,NA,TGTGCCAGCAGTGGCGGGGACTTCTCCGAGCAGTTCTTC,CASSGGDFSEQFF
TRBJ2-2,TRBV9,NA,TRBD1,TGTGCCAGCTCTGGACAGGGGGCCGGCGGGGAGCTGTTTTTT,CASSGQGAGGELFF
TRBJ2-1,TRBV5-4,NA,TRBD2,TGTGCCAGCAGCTTGTCTAGCGGGGGGGCCTCCTACAATGAGCAGTTCTTC,CASSLSSGGASYNEQFF
TRBJ2-2,TRBV19,NA,TRBD1,TGTGCCAGTAGTATTGGCCCCCTATCTACTAGGGACAGGGGTACCGGGGAGCTGTTTTTT,CASSIGPLSTRDRGTGELFF
TRBJ2-1,TRBV11-2,NA,TRBD1,TGTGCCAGCAGTCCAGGGGGCGCCCACAATGAGCAGTTCTTC,CASSPGGAHNEQFF
TRBJ1-1,TRBV29-1,few,TRBD1,TGCAGCGTTGGAGGGGGCTGGGGCATGAACACTGAAGCTTTCTTT,CSVGGGWGMNTEAFF
TRBJ1-4,TRBV5-1,NA,TRBD1,TGCGCCAGCAGCTTTGCGGGACAGGGGATTGAAAAACTGTTTTTT,CASSFAGQGIEKLFF
TRBJ1-1,TRBV5-1,NA,TRBD1,TGCGCCAGCAGCTGGTCTTCGGGACAGGCGAACACTGAAGCTTTCTTT,CASSWSSGQANTEAFF
TRBJ2-1,TRBV13,NA,TRBD1,TGTGCCAGCAGAGGGGGCAGGGTGGATGAGCAGTTCTTC,CASRGGRVDEQFF
TRBJ2-1,TRBV2,NA,TRBD1,TGTGCCAGCAGCCTTAAAACCGGGACAAGGGGGCACAATGAGCAGTTCTTC,CASSLKTGTRGHNEQFF
TRBJ1-2,TRBV5-4,NA,TRBD1,TGTGCCAGCAGCTTGGATGGTACAGGGGGGGGCTACACCTTC,CASSLDGTGGGYTF
TRBJ2-7,TRBV15,NA,TRBD1,TGTGCCACCAGCAGAGTGAGACAGGGGGCGTCTGTGCAGTACTTC,CATSRVRQGASVQYF